These 6 T cell receptor beta chains originate from one sample sequenced in a study of a mutant IDH1 vaccine in newly diagnosed glioma. The data were produced by immunoSEQ multiplex PCR, yet TCRdb's version contains in-frame clones alone and is incomplete. The sample shows tens of thousands of clones, 74% of them seen only once. Indicated time point: week 35, safety follow-up. The vaccine gave 300 ug of a 20-mer mutant IDH1 peptide subcutaneously per dose. For these receptors, no antigen is known. The sample consisted of PBMCs, taken from a glioma patient whose treatment included an IDH1 peptide vaccine. These receptors all stem from a man aged 50-60 years with glioma.

The rearrangement joins TRBV9 to TRBJ2-1; 8 nucleotides align to TRBD2. The germline V gene has CDR1 SGDLS and CDR2 YYNGEE. The CDR3 sequence is 17 residues long. Losses at the gene ends were 7 bases for V and 4 bases for J; bases not matched to a gene: 16. The CDR3 sequence is CASPIPVAGSFYNEQFF. The CDR3 coding sequence is TGTGCCAGCCCCATCCCAGTAGCGGGGTCTTTTTACAATGAGCAGTTCTTC.

The rearrangement links TRBV7-2 to TRBJ2-3, with D hard to call. Per the germline V gene, CDR1 is SGHTA and CDR2 is FQGNSA. Trimming took 7 bases from V and 3 from J, leaving 14 bases between them. The CDR3 length is 14 residues. The CDR3 nucleotides read TGTGCCAGCACCCTCCCCGGATTGACAGATACGCAGTATTTT. It translates to CASTLPGLTDTQYF. Variable domain in full (rest from reference TRBV7-2 and TRBJ2-3): GAGVSQSPSNKVTEKGKDVELRCDPISGHTALYWYRQSLGQGLEFLIYFQGNSAPDKSGLPSDRFSAERTGGSVSTLTIQRTQQEDSAVYLCASTLPGLTDTQYFGPGTRLTVL.

The V gene is TRBV25-1, the J gene TRBJ2-1; a possible D gene is TRBD1 (5 bases). This CDR3 is built from 15 residues. Trimming removed 3 bases at V and 8 bases at J, with 17 bases between. Per germline, CDR1 MGHDK and CDR2 SYGVNS. CDR3 sequence reads: CASSDRGWVGDEQFF. Here the CDR3 DNA reads TGTGCCAGCAGTGATAGGGGCTGGGTTGGGGATGAGCAGTTCTTC.

This clone was counted between two and nine times. The rearrangement joins TRBV9 to TRBJ1-5; D is unresolved. The CDR3 spans 14 residues. CDR1 is SGDLS and CDR2 is YYNGEE in the germline V gene. Trimming shortened V by 2 bases and J by 1 base, and 7 bases separated the two germline ends. This CDR3 is CASSVSGSNQPQHF. Here the CDR3 DNA reads TGTGCCAGCAGCGTTTCCGGGAGCAATCAGCCCCAGCATTTT.

The genes are TRBV15 and TRBJ2-7, with 9 bases lining up with TRBD1. The CDR3 loop spans 14 amino acids. J was trimmed by 4 bases and V by 4 bases; bases with no gene match: 5. Germline V CDR1 and CDR2: LNHNV, YYDKDF (reference sequence). This CDR3 reads CATSKDRGRYEQYF. CDR3 sequence (DNA): TGTGCCACCAGCAAGGACAGGGGACGATACGAGCAGTACTTC.

CDR3 sequence: CASSFRGMDGYTF. CDR3 bases: TGTGCCAGCAGCTTCAGGGGAATGGATGGCTACACCTTC. This chain joins TRBV11-2 and TRBJ1-2, with D perhaps TRBD1 (6 bases). Germline V gives CDR1 SGHAT, CDR2 FQNNGV. The CDR3 is made up of 13 amino acids. Between the trimmed V and J ends, which lost 3 bases and 6 bases, there was a span of 11 bases.